The 2 T cell receptor beta chains listed next were all sequenced from one sample in a study of cytomegalovirus exposure and HLA in healthy donors. Researchers ran the PCR with 60 Vbeta and 13 Jbeta primers. Repertoires were generated with immunoSEQ multiplex PCR, while TCRdb's copy carries only in-frame clones and drops some. The sample table sets out 150,000 to 200,000 clones. The sample was PBMCs. The source of these receptors is a man aged 30 to 45 in good health and CMV-seronegative.

The chain is built from TRBV11-3 and TRBJ2-1; D is uncertain. The CDR3 extends over 15 amino acids. CDR1 is SGHNT and CDR2 is YENEEA in the germline V gene. Trimming cost V 3 bases and J 1 base, with 10 bases left between them. CDR3 sequence (DNA): TGTGCCAGCAGCTTCGAGGTGGTATCCTACAATGAGCAGTTCTTC. Residues: CASSFEVVSYNEQFF.

The chain combines TRBV5-1 with TRBJ2-5; TRBD2 might be the D (5 bases). The last part of the DNA fits TRBJ2-7 better; the J call may be wrong. The CDR3 covers 16 residues. Germline V lookup: CDR1 SGHRS, CDR2 YFSETQ. The CDR3 is CASSLSVATRGSEQYF. The CDR3 DNA sequence: TGCGCCAGCAGCTTATCCGTAGCGACCAGAGGTTCCGAGCAGTACTTC.